The source of this T cell receptor (beta chain) is a study of OX40 agonist ivuxolimab in advanced cancers. Study information: Eligibility admitted prior anti-PD-1, anti-PD-L1 or anti-CTLA-4 therapy; about 39% had some.

TCRdb keeps only in-frame clones here, not all; method: immunoSEQ multiplex PCR. This table has approximately 49,000 clones, about 88% appearing once. Blood draws occurred at baseline, cycle 4 day 1, and cycle 7 day 1. About this clone: Its antigen is not identified.

The V gene end was trimmed by 5 bases and the J gene end by 2 bases; junction bases not matched to a gene: 6. Germline values: CDR1 WNHNN, CDR2 SYGVQD (reference sequence). There are 15 residues in the CDR3. Regarding the study as a whole: Low normalized T-cell clonal expansion was also seen in some nonresponders. Expanded clones were, on average, more numerous among CD8+ T cells than CD4+.

The sample here was CD4+ or CD8+ T cells sorted from blood, taken in a trial of the OX40 agonist ivuxolimab. The genes are TRBV10-1 and TRBJ2-3, with 8 bases matching TRBD2. The clonotype comes from an adult with an advanced solid tumor such as melanoma, head and neck, liver or kidney cancer. Here the CDR3 reads CASSPTGGPTDTQYF. The DNA for the CDR3 is TGCGCCAGCAGTCCCACGGGAGGGCCCACAGATACGCAGTATTTT.